This TCR beta chain was sequenced for a study of T cell responses to AZD1222 COVID-19 vaccine. Sequencing was performed with immunoSEQ multiplex PCR; in TCRdb, only in-frame clones are kept and a portion is missing. The sample has approximately 170,000 clones, around 94% seen once. Germline CDR1 and CDR2: LGHNA and YNFKEQ. The V and J ends lost 3 bases and 6 bases, in that order; junction bases with no gene match: 9. The CDR3 totals 15 residues. Worth noting for this clone: The antigen remains undetermined.

Study outcomes and limitations: Spike as a whole was targeted by vaccine-associated CD4 TCRs, dominant at 160-218 and 743-854. There were repertoire samples only from the period after the peak T cell response. The donor group comprised mostly white British people and more females; the analysis possibly underestimated clonal diversity.

The clonotype originates from an adult who received the AZD1222 COVID-19 vaccine. V usage is TRBV4-2 and J usage is TRBJ1-2, with 8 nucleotides matching TRBD1. This sample comprised peripheral blood, obtained 28 days after the second AZD1222 dose. The CDR3 sequence: CASSQATGDGNGYTF. The CDR3 nucleotides read TGTGCCAGCAGCCAGGCGACAGGGGACGGGAATGGCTACACCTTC.